This passage covers 8 T cell receptor beta chains from one sample sequenced in a study of T cell responses to AZD1222 COVID-19 vaccine. Data came from immunoSEQ multiplex PCR; TCRdb stores just in-frame clones and leaves some out. The repertoire holds about 140,000 clones, with 80% to 95% as singletons. The sample was peripheral blood, taken on day 0 of AZD1222 vaccination. The source of these receptors is an adult in good health.

The gene calls are TRBV12-3 or TRBV12-4 and TRBJ2-5; D remains ambiguous. The CDR3 sequence is 11 residues long. The V end was cut by 1 base, the J end by 5 bases, with 2 bases between. The CDR3 loop is CASSLEETQYF. For the CDR3, the DNA is TGTGCCAGCAGTTTAGAGGAGACCCAGTACTTC.

This chain uses TRBV5-6 with TRBJ2-7, with D maybe TRBD1 (5 bases). The V gene lost 4 bases and the J gene lost 6 bases, with 17 bases spanning the gap. CDR1 SGHDT and CDR2 YYEEEE come from the germline V gene. This CDR3 spans 14 amino acids. The CDR3 is CASSQWGSSTEQYF. The CDR3 DNA is TGTGCCAGCAGCCAGTGGGGCAGCTCTACCGAGCAGTACTTC.

The gene calls are TRBV15 and TRBJ1-1; D is ambiguous. Trimming stripped 3 bases from V and 11 bases from J, with 13 bases between. Germline assignment: CDR1 LNHNV and CDR2 YYDKDF (reference sequence). The CDR3 totals 12 residues. The CDR3 spells CATSSSREVAFF. CDR3 bases: TGTGCCACCAGCAGCTCGAGGGAGGTGGCTTTCTTT.

The chain couples TRBV5-1 to TRBJ1-2; possibly TRBD1 for D (5 bases). The V and J ends lost 4 bases and 1 base respectively, with 14 bases between them. The CDR3 length is 15 residues. Germline loops: CDR1 SGHRS, CDR2 YFSETQ. The CDR3 loop reads CASSGQVGGNYGYTF. Here the CDR3 DNA reads TGCGCCAGCAGCGGCCAAGTGGGGGGTAACTATGGCTACACCTTC.

The rearrangement links TRBV9 to TRBJ2-7, with 8 positions matching TRBD2. CDR1 is SGDLS and CDR2 is YYNGEE in the germline V gene. There are 15 residues in the CDR3. V shed 0 bases and J 3 bases; nucleotides not matched to a gene: 5. CDR3 residues: CASSVAGGQNYEQYF. DNA of the CDR3: TGTGCCAGCAGCGTAGCGGGAGGGCAGAACTACGAGCAGTACTTC.

This rearrangement joins TRBV6-5 to TRBJ2-3; no clear D gene. Germline CDR1 MNHEY, CDR2 SVGAGI. The CDR3 consists of 14 residues. V lost 3 bases, J lost 0 bases, and 7 bases lay in between. The CDR3, as DNA: TGTGCCAGCAGTTATGGGCGTAGCACAGATACGCAGTATTTT. Protein: CASSYGRSTDTQYF.

This sequence joins TRBV19 and TRBJ2-1; 7 positions match TRBD1. With V trimmed by 5 bases and J by 5 bases, 6 bases remained unmatched. The CDR3 runs 14 residues. The germline V gene encodes CDR1 LNHDA and CDR2 SQIVND (reference sequence). The CDR3 reads CASSEQGPDNEQFF. The CDR3 bases are TGTGCCAGTAGTGAACAGGGGCCCGACAATGAGCAGTTCTTC. Filled out from reference TRBV19 and TRBJ2-1, the complete variable domain reads DGGITQSPKYLFRKEGQNVTLSCEQNLNHDAMYWYRQDPGQGLRLIYYSQIVNDFQKGDIAEGYSVSREKKESFPLTVTSAQKNPTAFYLCASSEQGPDNEQFFGPGTRLTVL.

The V and J genes are TRBV5-1 and TRBJ1-1, with 8 bases aligning to TRBD1. Per germline, CDR1 SGHRS and CDR2 YFSETQ. V lost 2 bases, J lost 10 bases, and 7 bases stayed unmatched. The CDR3 consists of 13 residues. As DNA, the CDR3 is TGCGCCAGCAGCTTACAGGGGGGAGATGCAGCTTTCTTT. It codes for CASSLQGGDAAFF.